This is a list of T cell receptor beta chains from one sample in a study of patients and donors after allogeneic stem cell transplantation. Using its own MiXCR run on the RT-PCR reads, TCRdb lists one record per CDR3 protein. The sample consists of 900,000 to 1,000,000 distinct CDR3 sequences, approximately 18% of them appearing once. The sequencing input was blood, either unsorted or a sorted T cell fraction (not recorded which). These receptors originate from a human donor who was either an allogeneic HSCT recipient or a stem cell or donor lymphocyte infusion donor (not recorded which). It is not recorded whose cells these are; they may come from a transplant donor. The CDR3 runs from the conserved cysteine through the conserved F or W. The D gene is left open where the match is weak. Not every row has a clone size; where given, it reads once, few, many or a size class.

V: TRBV3-1; size: NA; J: TRBJ2-1; D: NA; DNA: TGTGCCAGCAGCCAATATTTTGGGACCGGGAATGAGCAGTTCTTC; CDR3: CASSQYFGTGNEQFF
V: TRBV12-3/TRBV12-4; size: NA; J: TRBJ1-3; D: NA; DNA: TGTGCCAGCAGTTTAAGGTCCCGCTCTGGAAACACCATATATTTT; CDR3: CASSLRSRSGNTIYF
V: TRBV18; size: NA; J: TRBJ1-1; D: NA; DNA: TGTGCCAGCTCACCTACACGAAGGACTGAAGCTTTCTTT; CDR3: CASSPTRRTEAFF
V: TRBV9; size: many; J: TRBJ2-5; D: NA; DNA: TGTGCCAGCAGCGTAGCGGGAGAGACCCAGTACTTC; CDR3: CASSVAGETQYF
V: TRBV29-1; size: once; J: TRBJ1-1; D: NA; DNA: TGCAGCTCCGGGTTTATAAACACTGAAGCTTTCTTT; CDR3: CSSGFINTEAFF
V: TRBV5-6; size: NA; J: TRBJ1-5; D: TRBD1; DNA: TGTGCCAGCAGCTGGTACAGGGGCAGCAATCAGCCCCAGCATTTT; CDR3: CASSWYRGSNQPQHF
V: TRBV5-1; size: NA; J: TRBJ2-7; D: NA; DNA: TGCGCCAGCAGCGGTCAGGGGAAATCCTACGAGCAGTACTTC; CDR3: CASSGQGKSYEQYF
V: TRBV7-9; size: few; J: TRBJ1-6; D: NA; DNA: TGTGCCAGCAGCGCCCGACGGGACATGGGTTCACCCCTCCACTTT; CDR3: CASSARRDMGSPLHF
V: TRBV5-5; size: NA; J: TRBJ2-7; D: TRBD2; DNA: TGTGCCAGCAGCCCAGTCCGGACTAGCGGAAACTACGAGCAGTACTTC; CDR3: CASSPVRTSGNYEQYF
V: TRBV7-9; size: few; J: TRBJ2-3; D: NA; DNA: TGTGCCAGCAGCCCGGGGCCGGACACAGATACGCAGTATTTT; CDR3: CASSPGPDTDTQYF
V: TRBV5-1; size: few; J: TRBJ2-2; D: NA; DNA: TGCGCCAGCAGCCCCGTCACCGCCGGGGAGCTGTTTTTT; CDR3: CASSPVTAGELFF
V: TRBV4-1; size: NA; J: TRBJ1-1; D: NA; DNA: TGCGCCAGCAGCCACATTAGTCAGACCTCGAACACTGAAGCTTTCTTT; CDR3: CASSHISQTSNTEAFF
V: TRBV5-1; size: few; J: TRBJ2-5; D: NA; DNA: TGCGCCAGCAGCTTTATAAAGGACCAAGAGACCCAGTACTTC; CDR3: CASSFIKDQETQYF
V: TRBV20-1; size: NA; J: TRBJ1-5; D: NA; DNA: TGCAGTGCTAGAGATTGGACGGAGGACAATCAGCCCCAGCATTTT; CDR3: CSARDWTEDNQPQHF
V: TRBV6-1; size: NA; J: TRBJ2-2; D: TRBD2; DNA: TGTGCCAGCAGGGGACTAGCGGGAGGAACGAACACCGGGGAGCTGTTTTTT; CDR3: CASRGLAGGTNTGELFF
V: TRBV5-6; size: NA; J: TRBJ1-5; D: NA; DNA: TGTGCCAGCAGCTCGTTTTTAGGGGGGTCCAATCAGCCCCAGCATTTT; CDR3: CASSSFLGGSNQPQHF
V: TRBV7-3; size: few; J: TRBJ2-1; D: TRBD2; DNA: TGTGCCAGCAGCATCGGGGGGGAATACAATGAGCAGTTCTTC; CDR3: CASSIGGEYNEQFF
V: TRBV27; size: NA; J: TRBJ1-5; D: NA; DNA: TGTGCCAGCAGCCTCGGGGCAGGGTTAGGGCAGCCCCAGCATTTT; CDR3: CASSLGAGLGQPQHF
V: TRBV20-1; size: NA; J: TRBJ2-3; D: NA; DNA: TGCAGTGCTCCCAAGGAGGGCCTAGGGGATACGCAGTATTTT; CDR3: CSAPKEGLGDTQYF
V: TRBV20-1; size: NA; J: TRBJ2-1; D: NA; DNA: TGCAGTGCTACCCCCCCCCGGGACTACAATGAGCAGTTCTTC; CDR3: CSATPPRDYNEQFF
V: TRBV10-3; size: few; J: TRBJ1-3; D: NA; DNA: TGTGCCATCAGTGAGTCGGTAGTGGGAAACACCATATATTTT; CDR3: CAISESVVGNTIYF
V: TRBV28; size: NA; J: TRBJ1-1; D: NA; DNA: TGTGCCAGCAGTTCGACAGGCGGGGCGAACACTGAAGCTTTCTTT; CDR3: CASSSTGGANTEAFF
V: TRBV20-1; size: NA; J: TRBJ1-5; D: TRBD1; DNA: TGCAGTGCTAGTGAGGGGGCATATAGCAATCAGCCCCAGCATTTT; CDR3: CSASEGAYSNQPQHF
V: TRBV12-3/TRBV12-4; size: many; J: TRBJ2-2; D: TRBD1; DNA: TGTGCCAGCAGTAACAGGGGGAAAGTGGCCGGGGAGCTGTTTTTT; CDR3: CASSNRGKVAGELFF
V: TRBV10-3; size: NA; J: TRBJ1-3; D: TRBD1; DNA: TGTGCCATCAGTGTTAACAGGGGGCCTGGAAACACCATATATTTT; CDR3: CAISVNRGPGNTIYF
V: TRBV11-1; size: NA; J: TRBJ2-4; D: NA; DNA: TGTGCCAGCAGTAACCCAGGGTTGCCCAAAAACATTCAGTACTTC; CDR3: CASSNPGLPKNIQYF
V: TRBV28; size: few; J: TRBJ2-5; D: NA; DNA: TGTGCCAGCAGTTTGCCGGGATTGGAGACCCAGTACTTC; CDR3: CASSLPGLETQYF
V: TRBV5-6; size: few; J: TRBJ1-5; D: NA; DNA: TGTGCCAGCAGCTGGGGGACTTCGGGGGGCAATCAGCCCCAGCATTTT; CDR3: CASSWGTSGGNQPQHF
V: TRBV5-1; size: NA; J: TRBJ1-1; D: NA; DNA: TGCGCCAGCAGCTTGGCCGGGACGGGCCTGGGGGGCACTGAAGCTTTCTTT; CDR3: CASSLAGTGLGGTEAFF
V: TRBV20-1; size: NA; J: TRBJ1-1; D: NA; DNA: TGCAGTGCTAGAGATCTGGGCGGTAGTGTAACTGAAGCTTTCTTT; CDR3: CSARDLGGSVTEAFF
V: TRBV5-1; size: few; J: TRBJ1-2; D: NA; DNA: TGCGCCAGCAGCCCGGTGGAAGGGCGTTATGGCTACACCTTC; CDR3: CASSPVEGRYGYTF
V: TRBV12-3/TRBV12-4; size: few; J: TRBJ1-2; D: NA; DNA: TGTGCCAGCAGTTTGGCGGCAAGCTATGGCTACACCTTC; CDR3: CASSLAASYGYTF
V: TRBV21-1; size: few; J: TRBJ1-5; D: NA; DNA: TGTGCCAGCGTGTCCCCGGGTAGCAATCAGCCCCAGCATTTT; CDR3: CASVSPGSNQPQHF
V: TRBV24-1; size: NA; J: TRBJ1-2; D: TRBD1; DNA: TGTGCCACCAGTGATTGGACAGGCCTGGATGGCTACACCTTC; CDR3: CATSDWTGLDGYTF
V: TRBV5-1; size: few; J: TRBJ1-1; D: NA; DNA: TGCGCCACCCCCCTGGGATTTACTGAAGCTTTCTTT; CDR3: CATPLGFTEAFF
V: TRBV5-1; size: NA; J: TRBJ1-1; D: NA; DNA: TGCGCCAGCAGCCAAGACCGGACTGGCCTGGGTACTGAAGCTTTCTTT; CDR3: CASSQDRTGLGTEAFF
V: TRBV5-6; size: many; J: TRBJ2-1; D: TRBD2; DNA: TGTGCCAGCAGCTTGGCCGGGAGGGTCTACAATGAGCAGTTCTTC; CDR3: CASSLAGRVYNEQFF
V: TRBV5-1; size: few; J: TRBJ2-1; D: NA; DNA: TGCGCCAGCAGCTTGGAGGCAGGGCGTGAGAATGAGCAGTTCTTC; CDR3: CASSLEAGRENEQFF
V: TRBV20-1; size: few; J: TRBJ1-2; D: NA; DNA: TGCAGTGCTAGAGATCCGTCAGATAACTATGGCTACACCTTC; CDR3: CSARDPSDNYGYTF